Presented here are 22 T cell receptor beta chains from one specimen sequenced in a study of T cell responses to AZD1222 COVID-19 vaccine. Assay used: immunoSEQ multiplex PCR; TCRdb lists only in-frame clones, some missing. The table has 140,000 to 150,000 clones, about 92% seen once; the top ten hold less than 2%. The sample was peripheral blood, taken on day 0 of AZD1222 vaccination. Receptor source: an adult in good health.

This clone occurred once. The chain joins TRBV9 to TRBJ1-3, with D perhaps TRBD1 (5 bases). Trimming took 0 bases from V and 6 from J, leaving 16 bases between them. The CDR3 consists of 16 residues. Germline CDR1 reads SGDLS; CDR2 reads YYNGEE. CDR3 loop: CASSVVASGLINTIYF. The CDR3 DNA reads as TGTGCCAGCAGCGTAGTTGCGTCAGGGCTTATAAACACCATATATTTT.

The chain recombines TRBV7-6 with TRBJ1-6, with TRBD1 matching over 10 bases. The V segment lost 5 bases and the J segment 9 bases; nucleotides outside the gene matches: 10. In germline, CDR1 is SGHVS, CDR2 FNYEAQ. The CDR3 totals 16 residues. CDR3 protein: CASSQSIGTGVSPLHF. The CDR3 DNA reads TGTGCCAGCAGCCAATCAATAGGGACAGGGGTTTCACCCCTCCACTTT.

V gene TRBV6-1 combines with J gene TRBJ1-3; the D gene is possibly TRBD1 (5 bases). Germline CDR1 and CDR2: MNHNS and SASEGT. This CDR3 has 16 amino acids. Trimming removed 4 bases at V and 4 bases at J, with 17 bases between. The CDR3 nucleotides are TGTGCCAGCAGTGCGAACCTCAGGGAAAAAGGAAACACCATATATTTT. As protein: CASSANLREKGNTIYF.

The V call is TRBV18, the J call TRBJ2-7, with D maybe TRBD2 (6 bases). Germline V gives CDR1 KGHSH, CDR2 LQKENI. Between the trimmed V and J ends, which lost 3 bases and 6 bases, there was a span of 12 bases. This CDR3 is built from 13 residues. CDR3: CASSPENGGEQYF. CDR3 coding DNA: TGTGCCAGCTCACCGGAAAACGGGGGCGAGCAGTACTTC.

The rearrangement links TRBV11-3 to TRBJ1-1; D remains unclear. The CDR3 is 13 amino acids. V dropped 3 bases and J dropped 4 bases, with 9 bases sitting between them. Germline V gives CDR1 SGHNT, CDR2 YENEEA. The CDR3 here is CASSLGKTTEAFF. For the CDR3, the DNA is TGTGCCAGCAGCTTGGGAAAAACCACTGAAGCTTTCTTT.

The V and J genes are TRBV7-2 and TRBJ2-4; D uncertain. The CDR3 has 14 residues. V was shortened by 1 base and J by 5 bases, with 9 bases between the two germline ends. In germline, CDR1 is SGHTA, CDR2 FQGNSA. The CDR3: CASSLDLRENIQYF. CDR3 nucleotides: TGTGCCAGCAGCTTAGATTTACGAGAAAACATTCAGTACTTC.

The V call is TRBV7-2, the J call TRBJ1-1, with a weak D call TRBD1 (5 bases). Germline V CDR1 and CDR2: SGHTA, FQGNSA. This CDR3 region has 14 residues. V was pared by 1 base and J by 4 bases, with 10 bases between. CDR3 amino acids: CASSLEGRGTEAFF. The CDR3 bases are TGTGCCAGCAGCTTAGAGGGGCGCGGCACTGAAGCTTTCTTT.

V usage is TRBV7-2 and J usage is TRBJ2-2, with 10 bases matching TRBD2. In germline, CDR1 is SGHTA, CDR2 FQGNSA. V was clipped by 6 bases and J by 6 bases; unmatched bases: 10. The CDR3 contains 16 residues. This CDR3 reads CASRVAGGPWAGELFF. The DNA for the CDR3 is TGTGCCAGCAGGGTAGCGGGGGGCCCTTGGGCCGGGGAGCTGTTTTTT.

The rearrangement joins TRBV6-5 to TRBJ2-7; D may be TRBD2 (6 bases). V was shortened by 5 bases and J by 3 bases, with 11 bases between the two germline ends. The CDR3 length is 13 residues. CDR1 and CDR2 from the germline V gene are MNHEY and SVGAGI. This chain's CDR3 is CASSTGDLYEQYF. DNA for the CDR3: TGTGCCAGCAGTACGGGGGACCTCTACGAGCAGTACTTC.

This clone has a single count. The rearrangement joins TRBV7-9 to TRBJ1-6, with 7 bases that match TRBD1. This CDR3 region has 14 residues. CDR1 and CDR2 (germline): SEHNR, FQNEAQ (reference sequence). With 0 bases clipped from V and 8 bases from J, the junction kept 1 base outside the gene matches. CDR3 region: CASSLAQGYSPLHF. Written as DNA, the CDR3 is TGTGCCAGCAGCTTAGCACAGGGGTATTCACCCCTCCACTTT.

This chain joins TRBV7-7 and TRBJ1-1; no clear D gene. Germline V CDR1 and CDR2: SSHAT, FNYEAQ (reference sequence). V gave up 5 bases and J gave up 0 bases, with 7 bases separating them. This CDR3 has 13 residues. The CDR3 nucleotides read TGTGCCAGCAGCCCGTTTATGAACACTGAAGCTTTCTTT. It translates to CASSPFMNTEAFF.

The chain carries TRBV18 and TRBJ1-3; no reliable D call. This CDR3 is 16 amino acids long. V was shortened by 6 bases and J by 0 bases, with 15 bases between the two germline ends. CDR1 KGHSH and CDR2 LQKENI come from the germline V gene. CDR3 in amino acids: CASSRRDAVSGNTIYF. CDR3 nucleotide sequence: TGTGCCAGCTCCAGGAGGGATGCAGTCTCTGGAAACACCATATATTTT.

The chain is built from TRBV6-5 and TRBJ2-7; 11 nucleotides agree with TRBD2. Germline CDR1 and CDR2: MNHEY and SVGAGI. This CDR3 contains 15 residues. After removal of 4 bases from V and 3 bases from J, the junction contained 5 bases not matched to a gene. Written as DNA, the CDR3 is TGTGCCAGCAGTTTTAGCGGGGGGGGATTCTACGAGCAGTACTTC. Its translation is CASSFSGGGFYEQYF.

The chain carries TRBV7-9 and TRBJ1-1; D possibly corresponds to TRBD1 (5 bases). Per the germline V gene, CDR1 is SEHNR and CDR2 is FQNEAQ (reference sequence). V lost 2 bases and J lost 1, with 11 bases in between. This CDR3 contains 15 residues. The CDR3 sequence: CASSLMRGWNTEAFF. The CDR3 DNA reads as TGTGCCAGCAGCTTAATGAGGGGTTGGAACACTGAAGCTTTCTTT. The full variable domain, with the rest looked up from reference TRBV7-9 and TRBJ1-1, is DTGVSQNPRHKITKRGQNVTFRCDPISEHNRLYWYRQTLGQGPEFLTYFQNEAQLEKSRLLSDRFSAERPKGSFSTLEIQRTEQGDSAMYLCASSLMRGWNTEAFFGQGTRLTVV.

The V gene is TRBV10-3, the J gene TRBJ1-2, with D unclear. The germline V gene has CDR1 ENHRY and CDR2 SYGVKD. V dropped 4 bases and J dropped 6 bases, with 12 bases sitting between them. The CDR3 consists of 13 residues. CDR3: CAISGERVDGYTF. CDR3 coding DNA: TGTGCCATCAGTGGGGAAAGGGTGGATGGCTACACCTTC.

The V gene is TRBV29-1, the J gene TRBJ1-2; TRBD1 matches 7 bases. This CDR3 is 12 amino acids long. In germline, CDR1 is SQVTM, CDR2 ANQGSEA. J gave up 8 bases and V 6 bases, and 9 bases lay outside the gene matches. CDR3 sequence reads: CSVPGGAQGYTF. CDR3 sequence (DNA): TGCAGCGTCCCAGGGGGGGCGCAAGGCTACACCTTC.

CDR3 protein: CASSQEIGPQHF. In nucleotides, the CDR3 is TGTGCCAGCAGCCAGGAGATAGGTCCCCAGCATTTT. The gene calls are TRBV12-3 or TRBV12-4 and TRBJ1-5; D gene unclear. Trimming left V 6 bases short and J 10 bases short, with 13 bases between. This CDR3 has 12 residues.

In this sample, this clone turned up once. This rearrangement joins TRBV14 to TRBJ2-3; 10 positions match TRBD2. V dropped 1 base and J dropped 4; count of bases not matched to a gene: 8. This CDR3 contains 17 residues. Germline-derived CDR1 and CDR2 are SGHDN and FVKESK. CDR3 amino acids: CASSQGFSGRFADTQYF. CDR3 coding DNA: TGTGCCAGCAGCCAAGGGTTTAGCGGGAGGTTCGCAGATACGCAGTATTTT.

V usage is TRBV25-1 and J usage is TRBJ2-3; D may be TRBD2 (5 bases). The CDR3 covers 17 residues. CDR1 and CDR2 from the germline V gene are MGHDK and SYGVNS. The V gene lost 3 bases and the J gene lost 2 bases, with 18 bases spanning the gap. The CDR3 DNA is TGTGCCAGCAGTGATCCGGGATCAGAAGGCCCCACAGATACGCAGTATTTT. Translation gives CASSDPGSEGPTDTQYF. Using reference TRBV25-1 and TRBJ2-3 for the parts outside the CDR3, the full variable domain is EADIYQTPRYLVIGTGKKITLECSQTMGHDKMYWYQQDPGMELHLIHYSYGVNSTEKGDLSSESTVSRIRTEHFPLTLESARPSHTSQYLCASSDPGSEGPTDTQYFGPGTRLTVL.

The chain combines TRBV5-1 with TRBJ2-1; D perhaps matches TRBD1 (6 bases). This CDR3 comprises 14 residues. Trimming shortened V by 3 bases and J by 3 bases, and 10 bases separated the two germline ends. Germline V lookup: CDR1 SGHRS, CDR2 YFSETQ. The DNA of the CDR3 is TGCGCCAGCAGCTCCGCAGGGGACTACAATGAGCAGTTCTTC. Translation: CASSSAGDYNEQFF.

This rearrangement joins TRBV3-1 (or the pseudogene TRBV3-2) to TRBJ1-1; TRBD1 agrees at 7 bases. The trim removed 0 bases at V and 1 base at J, leaving 11 bases unmatched. Germline CDR1 is LGHDT and CDR2 is YNNKEL (reference sequence). There are 18 residues in the CDR3. CDR3 amino acids: CASSQEARSGGRNTEAFF. CDR3 DNA sequence: TGTGCCAGCAGCCAAGAGGCGAGGTCAGGGGGACGGAACACTGAAGCTTTCTTT.

The chain has TRBV9 and TRBJ1-3, with D unresolved. Germline V CDR1 and CDR2: SGDLS, YYNGEE. Trimming stripped 10 bases from V and 0 bases from J, with 14 bases between. The length of the CDR3 is 14 residues. Written as DNA, the CDR3 is TGTGCCGCCGGAAGAGGAGCCTCTGGAAACACCATATATTTT. Translated, it gives CAAGRGASGNTIYF. Filled out from reference TRBV9 and TRBJ1-3, the complete variable domain reads DSGVTQTPKHLITATGQRVTLRCSPRSGDLSVYWYQQSLDQGLQFLIQYYNGEERAKGNILERFSAQQFPDLHSELNLSSLELGDSALYFCAAGRGASGNTIYFGEGSWLTVV.